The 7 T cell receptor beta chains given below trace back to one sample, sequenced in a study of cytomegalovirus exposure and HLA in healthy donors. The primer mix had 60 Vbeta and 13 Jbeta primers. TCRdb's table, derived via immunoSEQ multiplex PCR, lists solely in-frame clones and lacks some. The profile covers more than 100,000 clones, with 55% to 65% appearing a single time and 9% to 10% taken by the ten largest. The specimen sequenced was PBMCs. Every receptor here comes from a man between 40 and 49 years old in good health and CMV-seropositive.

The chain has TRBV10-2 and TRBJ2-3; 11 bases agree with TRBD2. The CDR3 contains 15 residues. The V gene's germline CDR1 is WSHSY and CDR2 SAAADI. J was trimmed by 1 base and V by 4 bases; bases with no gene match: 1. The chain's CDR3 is CASSAGLAGTDTQYF. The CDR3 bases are TGCGCCAGCAGTGCGGGACTAGCGGGCACAGATACGCAGTATTTT.

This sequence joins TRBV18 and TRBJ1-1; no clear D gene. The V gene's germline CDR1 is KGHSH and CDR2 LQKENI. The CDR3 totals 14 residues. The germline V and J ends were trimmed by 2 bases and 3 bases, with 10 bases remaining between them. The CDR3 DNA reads TGTGCCAGCTCACCAGAGCCTACAGACACTGAAGCTTTCTTT. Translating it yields CASSPEPTDTEAFF.

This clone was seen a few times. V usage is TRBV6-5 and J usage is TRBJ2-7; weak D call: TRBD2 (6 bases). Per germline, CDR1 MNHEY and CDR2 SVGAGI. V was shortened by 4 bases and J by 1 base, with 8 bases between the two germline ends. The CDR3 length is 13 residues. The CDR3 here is CASSSSVSYEQYF. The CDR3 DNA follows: TGTGCCAGCAGTTCTAGCGTATCCTACGAGCAGTACTTC.

The DNA of the CDR3 is TGTGCCAGTACCTATGATGAAAAACTGTTTTTT. Its protein product is CASTYDEKLFF. V usage is TRBV2 and J usage is TRBJ1-4; the D is unclear. The CDR3 spans 11 residues. V lost 9 bases to trimming and J lost 6 bases, with 8 bases between them. CDR1 and CDR2 (germline): SNHLY, FYNNEI.

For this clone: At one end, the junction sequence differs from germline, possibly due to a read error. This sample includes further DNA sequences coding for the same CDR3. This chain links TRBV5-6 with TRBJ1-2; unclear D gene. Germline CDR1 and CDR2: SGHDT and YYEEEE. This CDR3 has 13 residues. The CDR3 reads CASSFGREYGYTF. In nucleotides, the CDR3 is TGTGCCAGCAGCTTTGGTCGTGAGTATGGTTACACCTTC. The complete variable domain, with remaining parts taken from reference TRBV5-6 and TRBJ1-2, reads DAGVTQSPTHLIKTRGQQVTLRCSPKSGHDTVSWYQQALGQGPQFIFQYYEEEERQRGNFPDRFSGHQFPNYSSELNVNALLLGDSALYLCASSFGREYGYTFGSGTRLTVV.

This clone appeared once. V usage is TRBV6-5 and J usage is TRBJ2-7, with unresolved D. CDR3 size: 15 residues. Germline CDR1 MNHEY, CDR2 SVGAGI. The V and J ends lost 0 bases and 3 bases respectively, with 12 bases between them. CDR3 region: CASSYSARGNYEQYF. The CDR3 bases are TGTGCCAGCAGTTACTCGGCTAGAGGAAACTACGAGCAGTACTTC.

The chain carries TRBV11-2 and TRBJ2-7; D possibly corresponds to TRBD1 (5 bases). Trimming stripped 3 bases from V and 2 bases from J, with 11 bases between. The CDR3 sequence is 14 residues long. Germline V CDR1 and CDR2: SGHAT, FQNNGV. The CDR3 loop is CASSFSRETYEQYF. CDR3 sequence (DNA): TGTGCCAGCAGCTTCTCCAGGGAAACCTACGAGCAGTACTTC. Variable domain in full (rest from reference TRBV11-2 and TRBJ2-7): EAGVAQSPRYKIIEKRQSVAFWCNPISGHATLYWYQQILGQGPKLLIQFQNNGVVDDSQLPKDRFSAERLKGVDSTLKIQPAKLEDSAVYLCASSFSRETYEQYFGPGTRLTVT.